This passage covers 32 T cell receptor beta chains from one sample sequenced in a study of blood T cells in healthy people across ages. Then a second PCR, running about 6 to 12 cycles, was carried out with a sample-barcoded 5' primer and a J-beta primer mix. A single record per CDR3 protein comes from TCRdb applying MiXCR to the 5' RACE reads. The table lists roughly 800,000 distinct CDR3 sequences, 20% to 30% of them singletons. The data also belong to a second study, concerning T cells of mothers and their children.

Sequencing used blood. Receptors originate from a boy younger than 18 in good health.

The genes are TRBV11-1 and TRBJ1-1; 7 nucleotides align to TRBD1. Germline V lookup: CDR1 SGHAT, CDR2 FQDESV (reference sequence). This CDR3 is 13 amino acids long. The trim removed 6 bases at V and 7 bases at J, leaving 8 bases unmatched. CDR3 in DNA: TGTGCCAGCAGGCGACAGGGTGGCCGTGAAGCTTTCTTT. It encodes CASRRQGGREAFF.

V and J are TRBV12-3 or TRBV12-4 and TRBJ1-2, with a tentative D call TRBD1 (5 bases). V lost 6 bases and J 4 bases, leaving 18 bases between the germline ends. The CDR3 consists of 15 residues. This CDR3 is CASSQPIQGGYGYTF. As DNA, the CDR3 is TGTGCCAGCAGCCAACCAATTCAGGGAGGCTATGGCTACACCTTC.

This clonotype was counted between two and nine times. The chain uses TRBV19 and TRBJ1-1; 7 bases match TRBD1. With 5 bases clipped from V and 0 bases from J, the junction kept 6 bases outside the gene matches. CDR1 and CDR2 from the germline V gene are LNHDA and SQIVND (reference sequence). The CDR3 consists of 15 residues. The CDR3 here is CASSAAGGVNTEAFF. Written as DNA, the CDR3 is TGTGCCAGTAGTGCGGCAGGGGGGGTGAACACTGAAGCTTTCTTT.

The chain has TRBV7-2 and TRBJ2-5, with 11 bases matching TRBD2. This CDR3 has 17 residues. V dropped 4 bases and J dropped 5; count of bases not matched to a gene: 12. The germline V gene encodes CDR1 SGHTA and CDR2 FQGNSA. This CDR3 is CASSSLAGGLYAETQYF. CDR3 DNA sequence: TGTGCCAGCAGCTCTCTAGCGGGGGGACTATATGCGGAGACCCAGTACTTC.

Regarding this clonotype: An end of the junction differs from the germline gene, which may be a read error. The chain recombines TRBV9 with TRBJ2-3, with D maybe TRBD2 (6 bases). The CDR3 spans 14 residues. CDR1 is SGDLS and CDR2 is YYNGEE in the germline V gene. In DNA form, the CDR3 reads TGTACCAGCAGCGTCGTGGAAGCGGGAGATACGCAGTATTTT. It codes for CTSSVVEAGDTQYF.

The rearrangement links TRBV20-1 to TRBJ1-4; TRBD1 is a possible D gene (6 bases). The CDR3 runs to 13 residues. V was pared by 5 bases and J by 3 bases, with 10 bases between. Germline CDR1 is DFQATT and CDR2 is SNEGSKA (reference sequence). The CDR3 loop is CSAAGAANEKLFF. The CDR3 DNA sequence: TGCAGTGCTGCAGGGGCAGCTAATGAAAAACTGTTTTTT.

The DNA of the CDR3 is TGTGCCAGCAGCCAAGATCAGGGAGGGGGCTATGGCTACACCTTC. Translated: CASSQDQGGGYGYTF. The gene calls are TRBV3-1 and TRBJ1-2, with D tentatively TRBD1 (6 bases). The germline gives CDR1 LGHDT, CDR2 YNNKEL (reference sequence). V was clipped by 0 bases and J by 4 bases, with 12 bases between them. The CDR3 covers 15 residues.

This clonotype was detected a few times. The chain combines TRBV14 with TRBJ2-5; tentatively, D is TRBD1 or TRBD2 (6 bases each). Germline CDR1 is SGHDN and CDR2 is FVKESK. V lost 6 bases, J lost 3 bases, and 17 bases lay in between. The CDR3 length is 15 residues. The CDR3 DNA sequence: TGTGCCAGCAGTTTTTACCGGGGGCGGGAAGAGACCCAGTACTTC. Translating it yields CASSFYRGREETQYF.

This clonotype was observed a handful of times. The chain is built from TRBV7-6 and TRBJ2-1, with D tentatively TRBD2 (5 bases). Trimming took 3 bases from V and 2 from J, leaving 11 bases between them. CDR3 size: 15 residues. Germline loops: CDR1 SGHVS, CDR2 FNYEAQ. The chain's CDR3 is CASSLERDTYNEQFF. The DNA for the CDR3 is TGTGCCAGCAGCTTGGAGAGGGATACCTACAATGAGCAGTTCTTC.

This clonotype has more than one count but fewer than ten. The rearrangement uses TRBV6-6 and TRBJ1-1, with D uncertain. V lost 2 bases and J lost 4, with 5 bases in between. The germline CDR1 and CDR2 sequences are MNHNY and SVGAGI (reference sequence). The CDR3 consists of 12 residues. CDR3 protein: CASSYSITEAFF. The CDR3 DNA is TGTGCCAGCAGTTACAGTATCACTGAAGCTTTCTTT.

This clonotype was observed many times. The V call is TRBV10-3, the J call TRBJ2-5; D gene uncertain. The CDR3 is 13 residues long. The V gene's germline CDR1 is ENHRY and CDR2 SYGVKD. V lost 8 bases and J 1 base, leaving 11 bases between the germline ends. The CDR3 is CAIGKRLQETQYF. Written as DNA, the CDR3 is TGTGCCATCGGTAAAAGGCTCCAAGAGACCCAGTACTTC.

The chain uses TRBV4-2 and TRBJ2-5, with D hard to call. V shed 0 bases and J shed 2 bases, with 7 bases lying between them. CDR1 and CDR2 from the germline V gene are LGHNA and YNFKEQ. CDR3 length equals 14 residues. In nucleotides, the CDR3 is TGTGCCAGCAGCCAAGATTCTGGTCAAGAGACCCAGTACTTC. Its protein is CASSQDSGQETQYF.

The chain has TRBV7-9 and TRBJ2-7; the D is unclear. This CDR3 comprises 12 residues. Deletions cut 0 bases from V and 7 bases from J, with 7 bases between. The germline gives CDR1 SEHNR, CDR2 FQNEAQ (reference sequence). CDR3 in amino acids: CASSLAATEQYF. The CDR3 bases are TGTGCCAGCAGCTTAGCGGCTACGGAGCAGTACTTC.

The chain uses TRBV10-3 and TRBJ2-2, with D unresolved. The CDR3 contains 12 residues. With 6 bases removed from V and 1 base from J, the gap between germline ends came to 3 bases. Germline V gene sequence: CDR1 ENHRY, CDR2 SYGVKD. The CDR3 loop reads CAIRMNTGELFF. Written as DNA, the CDR3 is TGTGCCATCAGGATGAACACCGGGGAGCTGTTTTTT.

This clonotype was seen more than once but under ten times. The chain uses TRBV6-2 or TRBV6-3 and TRBJ1-1, with 7 bases fitting TRBD1. Germline CDR1 is MNHEY and CDR2 is SVGEGT. The CDR3 has 15 amino acids. Germline trimming cut 5 bases from V and 1 base from J; bases unmatched to any gene: 7. CDR3 sequence reads: CASSQPHRGNTEAFF. CDR3 coding DNA: TGTGCCAGCAGTCAACCGCACAGGGGGAACACTGAAGCTTTCTTT.

The chain uses TRBV7-2 and TRBJ2-5; D is possibly TRBD1 or TRBD2 (5 bases each). The DNA end lines up better with TRBJ2-7; the J call may be wrong. Germline V gives CDR1 SGHTA, CDR2 FQGNSA. CDR3 length equals 16 residues. CDR3 sequence: CASSLFGTGPRDEQYF. In DNA form, the CDR3 reads TGTGCCAGCAGCTTATTCGGGACGGGACCTCGTGACGAGCAGTACTTC.

This chain uses TRBV4-3 with TRBJ2-7; D may match TRBD1 or TRBD2 (7 bases each). Germline-derived CDR1 and CDR2 are LGHNA and YSLEER. The V and J ends lost 1 base and 2 bases respectively, with 18 bases between them. The CDR3 runs 17 residues. The CDR3 protein is CASSQVGGDSAPYEQYF. CDR3 nucleotide sequence: TGCGCCAGCAGCCAAGTAGGGGGGGACAGTGCGCCCTACGAGCAGTACTTC.

This clonotype was counted ten times or more. The chain uses TRBV5-5 and TRBJ2-7; 8 bases are shared with TRBD1. Germline V CDR1 and CDR2: SGHKS, YYEKEE (reference sequence). There are 14 residues in the CDR3. Losses at the gene ends were 3 bases for V and 4 bases for J; bases not matched to a gene: 6. The CDR3 sequence: CASSYGTGEYEQYF. CDR3 sequence (DNA): TGTGCCAGCAGCTACGGGACAGGCGAATACGAGCAGTACTTC.

The J gene is TRBJ2-1, the V gene TRBV11-2, with 9 nucleotides matching TRBD2. Germline CDR1 SGHAT, CDR2 FQNNGV. The CDR3 is 12 residues long. V gave up 5 bases and J gave up 13 bases; unmatched junction bases: 6. The CDR3 DNA sequence: TGTGCCAGCAGCCCCCTTAGCGGGGGTCAGTTCTTC. Its translation: CASSPLSGGQFF.

This clonotype was counted only a few times. The V and J genes are TRBV5-5 and TRBJ2-3, with TRBD2 matching over 14 bases. Germline trimming cut 3 bases from V and 6 bases from J; bases unmatched to any gene: 6. The CDR3 is 16 residues long. The germline CDR1 and CDR2 sequences are SGHKS and YYEKEE (reference sequence). The DNA of the CDR3 is TGTGCCAGCAGCTGGGGACTAGCGGGGGTTTCTGATACGCAGTATTTT. It yields the protein CASSWGLAGVSDTQYF.

V is TRBV29-1 and J is TRBJ2-2; D not certain. Germline CDR1 is SQVTM and CDR2 is ANQGSEA. V was pared by 7 bases and J by 2 bases, with 11 bases between. The CDR3 has 13 amino acids. The CDR3 DNA is TGCAGCGGGGCGGTGGAAAACACCGGGGAGCTGTTTTTT. It is translated as CSGAVENTGELFF.

The chain recombines TRBV5-1 with TRBJ2-7; possibly TRBD1 for D (5 bases). CDR1 is SGHRS, CDR2 YFSETQ, per germline. CDR3 length: 15 amino acids. V lost 4 bases, J lost 1 base, and 15 bases lay in between. Here the CDR3 reads CASSKENPGSYEQYF. The CDR3 bases are TGCGCCAGCAGCAAAGAGAACCCAGGGTCCTACGAGCAGTACTTC. Full variable domain (outside the CDR3, taken from reference TRBV5-1 and TRBJ2-7): KAGVTQTPRYLIKTRGQQVTLSCSPISGHRSVSWYQQTPGQGLQFLFEYFSETQRNKGNFPGRFSGRQFSNSRSEMNVSTLELGDSALYLCASSKENPGSYEQYFGPGTRLTVT.

This clonotype was seen a handful of times. V is TRBV27 and J is TRBJ2-1, with D hard to call. V lost 5 bases, J lost 5 bases, and 13 bases lay in between. Germline CDR1 is MNHEY and CDR2 is SMNVEV (reference sequence). The CDR3 contains 14 residues. The CDR3 DNA is TGTGCCAGCAGTCCCCCGACGGGCGACAATGAGCAGTTCTTC. This encodes CASSPPTGDNEQFF.

This clonotype has only one observation. The chain couples TRBV5-6 to TRBJ2-1; TRBD2 matches 7 bases. The V gene's germline CDR1 is SGHDT and CDR2 YYEEEE. The CDR3 has 14 residues. Trimming at V came to 3 bases and at J to 9 bases, leaving 9 bases not matched to a gene. The CDR3 loop is CASSSGGSSSEQFF. The DNA for the CDR3 is TGTGCCAGCAGCTCGGGCGGGAGCAGTTCTGAGCAGTTCTTC.

This clonotype was observed a handful of times. The chain joins TRBV7-8 to TRBJ1-5, with 9 bases identical to TRBD1. CDR3 size: 15 residues. The V segment lost 4 bases and the J segment 4 bases; nucleotides outside the gene matches: 5. Germline CDR1 reads SGHVS; CDR2 reads FQNEAQ. Here the CDR3 DNA reads TGTGCCAGCAGCTCAGCCGGGACAGGGAATCAGCCCCAGCATTTT. Its translation: CASSSAGTGNQPQHF. Based on the CDR3 plus reference TRBV7-8 and TRBJ1-5, the full variable domain is GAGVSQSPRYKVAKRGQDVALRCDPISGHVSLFWYQQALGQGPEFLTYFQNEAQLDKSGLPSDRFFAERPEGSVSTLKIQRTQQEDSAVYLCASSSAGTGNQPQHFGDGTRLSIL.

CDR3: CSVEEYGRADEQFF. The CDR3 nucleotides read TGCAGCGTTGAAGAATACGGGAGGGCCGATGAGCAGTTCTTC. V and J are TRBV29-1 and TRBJ2-1; 8 positions match TRBD2. Trimming removed 0 bases from V and 8 bases from J; junction bases left unmatched: 6. The CDR3 runs 14 residues. The germline V gene has CDR1 SQVTM and CDR2 ANQGSEA.

V gene TRBV10-2 combines with J gene TRBJ2-2, with TRBD2 matching over 10 bases. The germline V gene has CDR1 WSHSY and CDR2 SAAADI. The V gene end was trimmed by 0 bases and the J gene end by 8 bases; junction bases not matched to a gene: 3. The CDR3 is made up of 15 amino acids. CDR3: CASSESLAGEGELFF. CDR3 coding DNA: TGCGCCAGCAGTGAGTCGCTAGCGGGAGAAGGGGAGCTGTTTTTT.

The chain carries TRBV29-1 and TRBJ1-1; D not certain. The CDR3 extends over 13 amino acids. From germline, CDR1 is SQVTM and CDR2 ANQGSEA. V was shortened by 0 bases and J by 5 bases, with 10 bases between the two germline ends. CDR3 region: CSVEESRGTEAFF. The CDR3 nucleotides are TGCAGCGTTGAAGAGTCGCGAGGGACTGAAGCTTTCTTT.

This chain joins TRBV7-9 and TRBJ1-6; possible D gene TRBD1, 5 bases. Germline loops: CDR1 SEHNR, CDR2 FQNEAQ (reference sequence). This CDR3 is built from 14 residues. V lost 8 bases and J 10 bases, leaving 18 bases between the germline ends. The CDR3 loop reads CASLPGGVESPLHF. CDR3 in DNA: TGTGCCAGCCTTCCCGGGGGTGTGGAATCACCCCTCCACTTT. The full variable domain, its missing parts supplied by reference TRBV7-9 and TRBJ1-6, is DTGVSQNPRHKITKRGQNVTFRCDPISEHNRLYWYRQTLGQGPEFLTYFQNEAQLEKSRLLSDRFSAERPKGSFSTLEIQRTEQGDSAMYLCASLPGGVESPLHFGNGTRLTVT.

This clonotype was seen only a few times. This sequence joins TRBV9 and TRBJ2-5; 9 nucleotides line up with TRBD1. The trim removed 0 bases at V and 5 bases at J, leaving 5 bases unmatched. This CDR3 contains 15 residues. Germline-derived CDR1 and CDR2 are SGDLS and YYNGEE. CDR3 nucleotides: TGTGCCAGCAGCGTAGGGACAGGGGTCTTGGAGACCCAGTACTTC. It codes for CASSVGTGVLETQYF.

This clonotype showed up just a few times. This sequence joins TRBV20-1 and TRBJ1-3; tentative D call: TRBD1 (5 bases). V shed 6 bases and J shed 6 bases, with 15 bases lying between them. The CDR3 runs to 13 residues. From germline, CDR1 is DFQATT and CDR2 SNEGSKA (reference sequence). The CDR3 spells CSARTSGTNTIYF. The CDR3, as DNA: TGCAGTGCCCGTACCTCGGGGACAAACACCATATATTTT.

The chain is built from TRBV27 and TRBJ2-3, with TRBD1 identical over 7 bases. Germline CDR1 is MNHEY and CDR2 is SMNVEV (reference sequence). This CDR3 has 14 residues. V was pared by 4 bases and J by 3 bases, with 4 bases of the junction left unmatched. CDR3 in DNA: TGTGCCAGCAGTTCGGGACAGAAGACAGATACGCAGTATTTT. It specifies CASSSGQKTDTQYF.